This TCR beta chain was identified during a study of Graves' ophthalmopathy and Graves' hyperthyroidism. Amplification targeted the TCR beta CDR3 regions, with RNA transcripts as the source material. In the first round, RT-PCR was carried out with HTBI primers, and a multiplex PCR formed the second round. TCRdb reanalysed the multiplex PCR reads using MiXCR and keeps one entry per CDR3 protein. The sample yields almost 750,000 distinct CDR3 sequences, approximately 40% seen once. This clonotype was seen at least ten times. V was trimmed by 0 bases and J by 5 bases, leaving 14 bases between them. The germline V gene has CDR1 SGDLS and CDR2 YYNGEE. CDR3 length: 15 amino acids.

This TCR was sampled from an adult man with Graves' ophthalmopathy. This sequence joins TRBV9 and TRBJ1-1, with unresolved D. The specimen was peripheral blood. CDR3 bases: TGTGCCAGCAGCGTAGGAAAGGGTATAGGGACTGAAGCTTTCTTT. It translates to CASSVGKGIGTEAFF.